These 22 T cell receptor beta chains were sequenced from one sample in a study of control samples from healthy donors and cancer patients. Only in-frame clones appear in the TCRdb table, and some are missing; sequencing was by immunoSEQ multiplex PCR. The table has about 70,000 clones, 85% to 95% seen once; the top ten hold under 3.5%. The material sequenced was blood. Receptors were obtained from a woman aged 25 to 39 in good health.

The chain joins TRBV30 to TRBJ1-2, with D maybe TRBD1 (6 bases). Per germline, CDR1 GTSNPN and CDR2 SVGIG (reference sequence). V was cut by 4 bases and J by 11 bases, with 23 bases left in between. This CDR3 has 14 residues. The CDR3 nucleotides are TGTGCCTGGACCAGGGGTTTTCTCGGATTAGGGTACACCTTC. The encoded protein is CAWTRGFLGLGYTF.

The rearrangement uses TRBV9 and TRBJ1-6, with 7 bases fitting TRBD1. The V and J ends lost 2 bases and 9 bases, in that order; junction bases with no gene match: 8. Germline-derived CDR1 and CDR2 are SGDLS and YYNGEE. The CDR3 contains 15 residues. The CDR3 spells CASSVWGTEGSPLHF. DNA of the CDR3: TGTGCCAGCAGCGTTTGGGGGACAGAGGGTTCACCCCTCCACTTT.

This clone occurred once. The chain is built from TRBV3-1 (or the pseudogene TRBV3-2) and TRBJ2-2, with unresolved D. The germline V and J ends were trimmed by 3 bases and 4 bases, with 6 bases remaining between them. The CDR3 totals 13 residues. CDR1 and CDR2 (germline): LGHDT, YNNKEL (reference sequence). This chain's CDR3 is CASSQQSTGELFF. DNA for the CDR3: TGTGCCAGCAGCCAGCAGAGCACCGGGGAGCTGTTTTTT.

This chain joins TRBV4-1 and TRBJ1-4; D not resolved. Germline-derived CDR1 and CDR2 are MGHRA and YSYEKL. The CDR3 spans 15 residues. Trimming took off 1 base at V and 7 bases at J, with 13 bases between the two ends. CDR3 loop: CASSQGGGLGEKLFF. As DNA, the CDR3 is TGCGCCAGCAGCCAAGGCGGCGGGCTCGGTGAAAAACTGTTTTTT.

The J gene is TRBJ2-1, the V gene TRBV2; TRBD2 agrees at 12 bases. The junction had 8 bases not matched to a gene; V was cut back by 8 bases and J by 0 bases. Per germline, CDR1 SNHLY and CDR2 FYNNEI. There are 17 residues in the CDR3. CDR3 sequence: CASLSSTSGSSYNEQFF. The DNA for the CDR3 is TGTGCCAGCTTATCTTCGACTAGCGGGAGCTCCTACAATGAGCAGTTCTTC.

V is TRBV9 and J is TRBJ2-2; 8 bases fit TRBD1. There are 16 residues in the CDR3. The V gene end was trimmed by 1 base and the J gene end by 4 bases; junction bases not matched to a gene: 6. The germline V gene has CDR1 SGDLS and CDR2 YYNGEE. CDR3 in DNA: TGTGCCAGCAGCGTATCAGGGGGCCCAGTCACCGGGGAGCTGTTTTTT. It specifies CASSVSGGPVTGELFF.

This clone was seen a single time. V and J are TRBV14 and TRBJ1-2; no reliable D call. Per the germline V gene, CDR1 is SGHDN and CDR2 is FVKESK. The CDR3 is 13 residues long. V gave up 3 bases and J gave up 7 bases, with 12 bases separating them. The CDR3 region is CASSQFTLAGYTF. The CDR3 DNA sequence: TGTGCCAGCAGCCAGTTTACCCTGGCTGGCTACACCTTC. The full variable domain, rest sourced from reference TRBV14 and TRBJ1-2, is EAGVTQFPSHSVIEKGQTVTLRCDPISGHDNLYWYRRVMGKEIKFLLHFVKESKQDESGMPNNRFLAERTGGTYSTLKVQPAELEDSGVYFCASSQFTLAGYTFGSGTRLTVV.

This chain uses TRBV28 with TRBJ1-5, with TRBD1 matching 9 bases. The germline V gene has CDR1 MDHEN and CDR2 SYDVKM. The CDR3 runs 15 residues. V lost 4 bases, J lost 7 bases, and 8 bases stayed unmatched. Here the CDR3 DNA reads TGTGCCAGCAGTTCGCCCGGGACAGGGCAACAGCCCCAGCATTTT. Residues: CASSSPGTGQQPQHF.

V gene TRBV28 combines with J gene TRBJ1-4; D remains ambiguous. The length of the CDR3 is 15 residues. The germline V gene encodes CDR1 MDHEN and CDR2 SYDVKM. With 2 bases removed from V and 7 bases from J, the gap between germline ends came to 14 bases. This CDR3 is CASSLLRVMGEKLFF. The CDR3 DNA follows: TGTGCCAGCAGTTTACTTAGGGTAATGGGTGAAAAACTGTTTTTT.

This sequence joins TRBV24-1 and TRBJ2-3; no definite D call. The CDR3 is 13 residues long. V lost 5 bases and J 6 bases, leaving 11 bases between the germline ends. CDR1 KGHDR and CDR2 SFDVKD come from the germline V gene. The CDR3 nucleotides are TGTGCCACCAGTGCGGCTACCCCGGATACGCAGTATTTT. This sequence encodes CATSAATPDTQYF.

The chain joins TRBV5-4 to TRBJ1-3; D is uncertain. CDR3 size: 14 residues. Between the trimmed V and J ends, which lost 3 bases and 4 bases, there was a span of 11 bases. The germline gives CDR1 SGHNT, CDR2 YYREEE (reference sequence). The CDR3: CASSSPQHGNTIYF. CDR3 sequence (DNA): TGTGCCAGCAGCTCGCCTCAACACGGAAACACCATATATTTT.

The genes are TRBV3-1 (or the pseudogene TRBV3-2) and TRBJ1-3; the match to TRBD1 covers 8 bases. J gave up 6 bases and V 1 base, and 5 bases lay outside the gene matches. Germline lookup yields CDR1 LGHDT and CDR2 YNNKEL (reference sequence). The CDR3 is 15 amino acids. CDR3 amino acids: CASSQGTGTVNTIYF. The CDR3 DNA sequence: TGTGCCAGCAGCCAAGGGACAGGGACGGTAAACACCATATATTTT.

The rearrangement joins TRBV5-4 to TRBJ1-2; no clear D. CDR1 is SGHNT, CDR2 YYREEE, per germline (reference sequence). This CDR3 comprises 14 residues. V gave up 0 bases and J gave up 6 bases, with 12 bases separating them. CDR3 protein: CASSLVSLTDGYTF. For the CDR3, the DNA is TGTGCCAGCAGCTTGGTCTCCCTAACGGATGGCTACACCTTC.

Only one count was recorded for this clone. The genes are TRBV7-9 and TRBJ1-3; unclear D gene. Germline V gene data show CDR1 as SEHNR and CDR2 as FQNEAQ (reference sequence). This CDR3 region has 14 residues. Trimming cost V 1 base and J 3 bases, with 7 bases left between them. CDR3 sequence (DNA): TGTGCCAGCAGCTTAGTAGGGTTTGGAAACACCATATATTTT. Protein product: CASSLVGFGNTIYF.

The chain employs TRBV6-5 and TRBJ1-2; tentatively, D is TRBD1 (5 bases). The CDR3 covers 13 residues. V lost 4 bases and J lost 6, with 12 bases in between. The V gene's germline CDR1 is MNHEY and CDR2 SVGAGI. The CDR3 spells CASSLDRGDGYTF. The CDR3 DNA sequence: TGTGCCAGCAGTTTGGACCGAGGGGATGGCTACACCTTC.

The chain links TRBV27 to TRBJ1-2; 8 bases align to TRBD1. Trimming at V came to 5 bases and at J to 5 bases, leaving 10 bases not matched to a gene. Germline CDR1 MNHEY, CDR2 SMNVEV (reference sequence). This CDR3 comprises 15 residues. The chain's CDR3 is CASSRSGQGSYGYTF. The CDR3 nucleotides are TGTGCCAGCAGTCGATCCGGACAGGGAAGTTATGGCTACACCTTC.

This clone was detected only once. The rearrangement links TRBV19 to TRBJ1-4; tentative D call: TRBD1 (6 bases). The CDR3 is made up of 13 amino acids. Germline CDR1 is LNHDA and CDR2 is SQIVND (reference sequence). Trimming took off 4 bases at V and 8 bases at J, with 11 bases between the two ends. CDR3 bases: TGTGCCAGTAGTAACGGCAGGGGAGAAAAACTGTTTTTT. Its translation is CASSNGRGEKLFF. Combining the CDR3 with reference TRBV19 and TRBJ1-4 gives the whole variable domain DGGITQSPKYLFRKEGQNVTLSCEQNLNHDAMYWYRQDPGQGLRLIYYSQIVNDFQKGDIAEGYSVSREKKESFPLTVTSAQKNPTAFYLCASSNGRGEKLFFGSGTQLSVL.

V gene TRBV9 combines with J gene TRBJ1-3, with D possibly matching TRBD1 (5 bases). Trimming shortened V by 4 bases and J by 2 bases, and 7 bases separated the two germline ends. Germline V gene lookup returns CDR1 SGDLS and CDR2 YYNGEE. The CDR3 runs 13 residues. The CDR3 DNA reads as TGTGCCAGCAGCTTGGACACTGGAAACACCATATATTTT. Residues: CASSLDTGNTIYF.

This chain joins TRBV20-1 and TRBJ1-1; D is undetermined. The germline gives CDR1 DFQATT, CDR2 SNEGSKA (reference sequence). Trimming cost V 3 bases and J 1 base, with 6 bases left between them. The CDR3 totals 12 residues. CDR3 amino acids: CSASRQNTEAFF. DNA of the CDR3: TGCAGTGCTAGTCGGCAGAACACTGAAGCTTTCTTT.

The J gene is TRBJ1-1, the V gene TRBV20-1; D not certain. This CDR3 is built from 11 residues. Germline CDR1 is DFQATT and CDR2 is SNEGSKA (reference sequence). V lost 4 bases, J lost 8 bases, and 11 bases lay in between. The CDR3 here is CSANQDLEAFF. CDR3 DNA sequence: TGCAGTGCTAACCAAGACCTAGAAGCTTTCTTT.

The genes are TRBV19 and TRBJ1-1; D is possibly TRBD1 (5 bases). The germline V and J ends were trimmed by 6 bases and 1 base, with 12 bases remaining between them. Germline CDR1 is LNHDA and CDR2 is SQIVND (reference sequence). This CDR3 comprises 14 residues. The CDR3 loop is CASSDYDRNTEAFF. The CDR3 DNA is TGTGCCAGTAGCGACTATGACAGGAACACTGAAGCTTTCTTT.

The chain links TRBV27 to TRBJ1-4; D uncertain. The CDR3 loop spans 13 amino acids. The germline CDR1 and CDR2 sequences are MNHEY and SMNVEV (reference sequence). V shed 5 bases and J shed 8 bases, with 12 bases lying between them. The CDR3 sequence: CASSPNKAEKLFF. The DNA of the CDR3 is TGTGCCAGCAGTCCGAATAAGGCGGAAAAACTGTTTTTT. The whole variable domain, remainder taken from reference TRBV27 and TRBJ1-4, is EAQVTQNPRYLITVTGKKLTVTCSQNMNHEYMSWYRQDPGLGLRQIYYSMNVEVTDKGDVPEGYKVSRKEKRNFPLILESPSPNQTSLYFCASSPNKAEKLFFGSGTQLSVL.